This TCR beta chain is drawn from a study of blood T cell repertoires in COVID-19. To note about this clone: This may come from a read error, since a much larger clone is one base off.

The CDR3 sequence is 12 residues long. Germline lookup yields CDR1 SNHLY and CDR2 FYNNEI. V gave up 7 bases and J gave up 2 bases, with 6 bases separating them. Libraries were prepared by immunoSEQ multiplex PCR; TCRdb keeps only in-frame clonotypes and omits some of them. The sample has 90,000 to 140,000 clones; around 76% are singletons. The rearrangement uses TRBV2 and TRBJ1-5; D ambiguous. Sequenced: peripheral blood. This TCR was sampled from a woman between 70 and 85 years old with acute or convalescent COVID-19. The CDR3 is CASKAGNQPQHF. The CDR3 DNA sequence: TGTGCCAGCAAGGCGGGCAATCAGCCCCAGCATTTT.